The 18 T cell receptor beta chains reported below all come from one sample, sequenced in a study of technical replicates of blood from a handful of donors. Only in-frame clones appear in the TCRdb table, and some are missing; sequencing was by immunoSEQ multiplex PCR. Counted here are some 71,000 clones, 97% occurring once; the ten biggest clones make up under 0.3%. Sequences were obtained from T cells isolated from PBMCs. Receptors were obtained from a human donor in good health.

The rearrangement joins TRBV29-1 to TRBJ2-7, with D possibly matching TRBD2 (7 bases). The V gene's germline CDR1 is SQVTM and CDR2 ANQGSEA. This CDR3 is built from 14 residues. Trimming left V 4 bases short and J 3 bases short, with 16 bases between. Here the CDR3 reads CSVVTGKRGYEQYF. The CDR3 nucleotides read TGCAGCGTTGTCACAGGGAAGCGGGGCTACGAGCAGTACTTC.

The chain joins TRBV6-5 to TRBJ2-2; D remains unclear. The V end was cut by 1 base, the J end by 1 base, with 4 bases between. Germline V gives CDR1 MNHEY, CDR2 SVGAGI. The CDR3 has 14 residues. Here the CDR3 reads CASSYFMNTGELFF. Written as DNA, the CDR3 is TGTGCCAGCAGTTACTTTATGAACACCGGGGAGCTGTTTTTT.

This chain uses TRBV10-3 with TRBJ2-7; 14 bases map to TRBD2. J gave up 5 bases and V 2 bases, and 2 bases lay outside the gene matches. This CDR3 region has 15 residues. Germline CDR1 is ENHRY and CDR2 is SYGVKD. CDR3 region: CAISEMTSGRDEQYF. The CDR3 DNA is TGTGCCATCAGTGAGATGACTAGCGGGAGGGACGAGCAGTACTTC.

The CDR3 sequence is CASSSDRGEDSYEQYF. The CDR3 DNA follows: TGTGCCAGCAGCTCCGACCGCGGCGAGGATTCCTACGAGCAGTACTTC. The chain couples TRBV7-9 to TRBJ2-7, with no clear D. The CDR3 consists of 16 residues. The germline V gene encodes CDR1 SEHNR and CDR2 FQNEAQ (reference sequence). Trimming pared 4 bases from V and 1 base from J, leaving 17 bases between. The full variable domain, rest sourced from reference TRBV7-9 and TRBJ2-7, is DTGVSQNPRHKITKRGQNVTFRCDPISEHNRLYWYRQTLGQGPEFLTYFQNEAQLEKSRLLSDRFSAERPKGSFSTLEIQRTEQGDSAMYLCASSSDRGEDSYEQYFGPGTRLTVT.

This chain links TRBV5-1 with TRBJ2-1, with TRBD2 identical over 11 bases. The germline CDR1 and CDR2 sequences are SGHRS and YFSETQ. Trimming took 3 bases from V and 4 from J; bases not matched to a gene: 6. The CDR3 is 16 residues long. The CDR3 coding sequence is TGCGCCAGCAGCTACGGGGTAGCGGGGGGGTACAATGAGCAGTTCTTC. It codes for CASSYGVAGGYNEQFF.

The V call is TRBV14, the J call TRBJ2-1; 7 bases align to TRBD1. CDR1 is SGHDN and CDR2 is FVKESK in the germline V gene. The CDR3 consists of 17 residues. J gave up 4 bases and V 0 bases, and 9 bases lay outside the gene matches. This CDR3 is CASSQDLRDSFYNEQFF. The CDR3 DNA reads as TGTGCCAGCAGCCAAGACCTCCGGGACAGCTTTTACAATGAGCAGTTCTTC.

The rearrangement uses TRBV5-1 and TRBJ2-7, with 9 bases aligning to TRBD1. The CDR3 covers 16 residues. From germline, CDR1 is SGHRS and CDR2 YFSETQ. The V and J ends lost 2 bases and 2 bases, in that order; junction bases with no gene match: 8. The CDR3 sequence: CASSLADRGRTYEQYF. CDR3 DNA: TGCGCCAGCAGCTTAGCGGACAGGGGCCGAACCTACGAGCAGTACTTC.

V and J are TRBV19 and TRBJ1-5; D gene unclear. Trimming cost V 8 bases and J 0 bases, with 8 bases left between them. Germline lookup yields CDR1 LNHDA and CDR2 SQIVND (reference sequence). The CDR3 has 13 residues. CDR3 sequence: CASQDFSNQPQHF. CDR3 nucleotide sequence: TGTGCCAGTCAAGACTTTAGCAATCAGCCCCAGCATTTT.

This clone came up once. The rearrangement joins TRBV28 to TRBJ2-1, with 7 bases fitting TRBD2. CDR3 size: 14 residues. Trimming removed 5 bases from V and 2 bases from J; junction bases left unmatched: 3. The germline CDR1 and CDR2 sequences are MDHEN and SYDVKM. CDR3 sequence reads: CASSPGLAYNEQFF. The CDR3 region has the DNA TGTGCCAGCAGTCCAGGACTAGCCTACAATGAGCAGTTCTTC.

There are a few counts of this clone. The chain joins TRBV11-3 to TRBJ2-5; perhaps TRBD2 as D (5 bases). CDR1 is SGHNT, CDR2 YENEEA, per germline. V gave up 2 bases and J gave up 2 bases, with 12 bases separating them. The CDR3 runs 15 residues. The DNA for the CDR3 is TGTGCCAGCAGCTTACGTTTGAGGGCGCAAGAGACCCAGTACTTC. Translating gives CASSLRLRAQETQYF.

CDR3 sequence: CASSQDNLIEPQHF. In nucleotides, the CDR3 is TGCGCCAGCAGCCAAGACAATTTAATAGAGCCCCAGCATTTT. The rearrangement links TRBV4-3 to TRBJ1-5; D gene unclear. CDR1 and CDR2 (germline): LGHNA, YSLEER. V was pared by 0 bases and J by 8 bases, with 11 bases between. CDR3 length equals 14 residues.

The rearrangement uses TRBV6-5 and TRBJ2-2, with D hard to call. Trimming stripped 5 bases from V and 5 bases from J, with 15 bases between. CDR1 MNHEY and CDR2 SVGAGI come from the germline V gene. The CDR3 totals 15 residues. For the CDR3, the DNA is TGTGCCAGCAGTACCCAAACCGGGTTGACCGGGGAGCTGTTTTTT. Its translation is CASSTQTGLTGELFF.

This clone appeared a single time. V usage is TRBV5-4 and J usage is TRBJ2-2, with 11 bases identical to TRBD2. Germline V gives CDR1 SGHNT, CDR2 YYREEE (reference sequence). There are 15 residues in the CDR3. The ends lost 4 bases at V and 8 bases at J; junction bases unmatched: 7. The DNA for the CDR3 is TGTGCCAGCAGCCAGCCGGGACTAGCGGATGGGGAGCTGTTTTTT. This translates into CASSQPGLADGELFF. The whole variable domain, filled in from reference TRBV5-4 and TRBJ2-2, reads ETGVTQSPTHLIKTRGQQVTLRCSSQSGHNTVSWYQQALGQGPQFIFQYYREEENGRGNFPPRFSGLQFPNYSSELNVNALELDDSALYLCASSQPGLADGELFFGEGSRLTVL.

V and J are TRBV2 and TRBJ1-5; perhaps TRBD1 as D (6 bases). Germline-derived CDR1 and CDR2 are SNHLY and FYNNEI. This CDR3 contains 14 residues. With 7 bases removed from V and 5 bases from J, the gap between germline ends came to 15 bases. The CDR3 loop is CASKRDTRDQPQHF. CDR3 DNA: TGTGCCAGCAAACGGGACACGCGAGATCAGCCCCAGCATTTT. The full variable domain, in which reference TRBV2 and TRBJ1-5 provide the parts outside the CDR3, is EPEVTQTPSHQVTQMGQEVILRCVPISNHLYFYWYRQILGQKVEFLVSFYNNEISEKSEIFDDQFSVERPDGSNFTLKIRSTKLEDSAMYFCASKRDTRDQPQHFGDGTRLSIL.

This clone was detected once. The V gene is TRBV9, the J gene TRBJ2-2; D is possibly TRBD1 (6 bases). Germline loops: CDR1 SGDLS, CDR2 YYNGEE. V was clipped by 2 bases and J by 4 bases, with 9 bases between them. The CDR3 runs to 14 residues. The CDR3 nucleotides are TGTGCCAGCAGCGTTCAGGGGACCACCGGGGAGCTGTTTTTT. Its translation is CASSVQGTTGELFF. Together with reference TRBV9 and TRBJ2-2, the CDR3 gives the full variable domain: DSGVTQTPKHLITATGQRVTLRCSPRSGDLSVYWYQQSLDQGLQFLIQYYNGEERAKGNILERFSAQQFPDLHSELNLSSLELGDSALYFCASSVQGTTGELFFGEGSRLTVL.

The chain recombines TRBV19 with TRBJ2-7; 10 nucleotides match TRBD1. Germline V gene sequence: CDR1 LNHDA, CDR2 SQIVND (reference sequence). CDR3 length equals 16 residues. The V segment lost 4 bases and the J segment 4 bases; nucleotides outside the gene matches: 10. CDR3 DNA sequence: TGTGCCAGTAGTACCCGAGCGACAGGGGGCCTATACGAGCAGTACTTC. Encoded protein: CASSTRATGGLYEQYF.

The J gene is TRBJ1-2, the V gene TRBV15; D ambiguous. V gave up 0 bases and J gave up 1 base, with 9 bases separating them. Germline loops: CDR1 LNHNV, CDR2 YYDKDF (reference sequence). The CDR3 spans 15 residues. The DNA for the CDR3 is TGTGCCACCAGCAGAGAATACGGGGATAACTATGGCTACACCTTC. Its translation is CATSREYGDNYGYTF.

This chain connects TRBV14 to TRBJ2-7; 10 positions match TRBD1. Germline lookup yields CDR1 SGHDN and CDR2 FVKESK. The V segment lost 3 bases and the J segment 3 bases; nucleotides outside the gene matches: 2. CDR3 size: 14 residues. The CDR3 loop is CASSHWTGGYEQYF. The DNA of the CDR3 is TGTGCCAGCAGCCATTGGACAGGGGGCTACGAGCAGTACTTC.